The present T cell receptor beta chain was sequenced within a study of blood T cell repertoires in COVID-19. For the study at large: PBMCs, B-cell-depleted T cells, or T cells provided the cDNA or gDNA that made up the material.

Sequencing used immunoSEQ multiplex PCR; TCRdb keeps in-frame clones, though not all of them. In the table there are about 230,000 clones, 84% of which are singletons. The V gene's germline CDR1 is LNHDA and CDR2 SQIVND (reference sequence). Trimming cost V 7 bases and J 6 bases, with 13 bases left between them. The CDR3 runs to 13 residues. Those enrolled, adults aged about 18 to 89 years, came from about two dozen US areas. The chain has TRBV19 and TRBJ2-1; D is perhaps TRBD1 (5 bases). The source is a man aged 55 to 70 who had recovered from COVID-19. The specimen was PBMCs or T cells enriched from blood (not recorded which). The CDR3 DNA follows: TGTGCCAGTACCATAGGGGTAGGCAATGAGCAGTTCTTC. This gives the protein CASTIGVGNEQFF.